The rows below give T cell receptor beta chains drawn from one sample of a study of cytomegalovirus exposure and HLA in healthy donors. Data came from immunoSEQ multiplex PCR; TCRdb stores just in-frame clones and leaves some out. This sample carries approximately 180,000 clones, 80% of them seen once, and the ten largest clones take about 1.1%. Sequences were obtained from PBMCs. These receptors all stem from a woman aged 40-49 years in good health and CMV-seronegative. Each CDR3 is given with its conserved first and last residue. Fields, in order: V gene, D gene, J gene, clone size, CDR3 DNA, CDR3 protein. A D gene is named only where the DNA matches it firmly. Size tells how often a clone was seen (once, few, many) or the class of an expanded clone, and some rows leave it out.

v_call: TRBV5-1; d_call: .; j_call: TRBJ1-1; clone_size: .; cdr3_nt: TGCGCCAGCAGCTTTGGGGCAATGAACACTGAAGCTTTCTTT; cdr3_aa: CASSFGAMNTEAFF
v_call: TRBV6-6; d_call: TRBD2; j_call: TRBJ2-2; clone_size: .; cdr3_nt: TGTGCCAGCAGTTCTAGACTAGCACAGAACACCGGGGAGCTGTTTTTT; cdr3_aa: CASSSRLAQNTGELFF
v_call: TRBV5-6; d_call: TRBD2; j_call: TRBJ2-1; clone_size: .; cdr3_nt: TGTGCCAGCAGCTTGGATCGTCTAGCGGACTACAATGAGCAGTTCTTC; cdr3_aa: CASSLDRLADYNEQFF
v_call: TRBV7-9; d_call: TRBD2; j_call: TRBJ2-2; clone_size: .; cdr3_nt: TGTGCCAGCAGATTAAGCGGGAGGGCCTTCGGGGAGCTGTTTTTT; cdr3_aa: CASRLSGRAFGELFF
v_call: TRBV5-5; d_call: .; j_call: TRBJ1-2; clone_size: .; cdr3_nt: TGTGCCAGCAGCCGGGGGATTGAACACTATGGCTACACCTTC; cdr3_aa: CASSRGIEHYGYTF
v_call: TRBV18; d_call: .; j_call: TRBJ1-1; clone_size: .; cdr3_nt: TGTGCCAGCTCACCGAAGAGGGATGAAGCTTTCTTT; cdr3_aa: CASSPKRDEAFF
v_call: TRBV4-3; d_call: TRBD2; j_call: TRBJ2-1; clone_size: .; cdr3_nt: TGCGCCAGCAGCCAAGAAGCTAGCGGGGGTTACAATGAGCAGTTCTTC; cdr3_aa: CASSQEASGGYNEQFF
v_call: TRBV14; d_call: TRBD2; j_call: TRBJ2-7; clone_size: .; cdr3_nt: TGTGCCAGCAGCCAGGGACTAGCGGGAGGGGCCTACGAGCAGTACTTC; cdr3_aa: CASSQGLAGGAYEQYF
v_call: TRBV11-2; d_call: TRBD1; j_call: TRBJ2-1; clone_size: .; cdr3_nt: TGTGCCAGCAGCCCCTGGACAGGGAATCCCTACAATGAGCAGTTCTTC; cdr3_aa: CASSPWTGNPYNEQFF
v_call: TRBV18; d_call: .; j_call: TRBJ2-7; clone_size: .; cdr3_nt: TGTGCCAGCTCACCAGGTCCAACCGGAGCCTACGAGCAGTACTTC; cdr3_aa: CASSPGPTGAYEQYF
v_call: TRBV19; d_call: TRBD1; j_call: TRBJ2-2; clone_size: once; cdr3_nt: TGTGCCAGTAGGGCCGGGACAGGGACCTTTCTGAACACCGGGGAGCTGTTTTTT; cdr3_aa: CASRAGTGTFLNTGELFF
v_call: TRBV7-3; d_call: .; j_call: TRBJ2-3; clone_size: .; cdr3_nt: TGTGCCAGCAGCTTAACGGGCCCGGATACGCAGTATTTT; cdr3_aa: CASSLTGPDTQYF
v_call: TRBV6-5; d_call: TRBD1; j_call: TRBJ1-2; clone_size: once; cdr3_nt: TGTGCCAGCAGTTCCACCGGGACAGGTTTCCATCGCACCTTC; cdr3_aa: CASSSTGTGFHRTF
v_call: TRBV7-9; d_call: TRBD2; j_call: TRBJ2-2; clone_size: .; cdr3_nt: TGTGCCAGCGGAGGGAGGGAAACCGGGGAGCTGTTTTTT; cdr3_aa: CASGGRETGELFF
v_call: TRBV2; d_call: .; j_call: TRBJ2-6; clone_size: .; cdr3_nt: TGTGCCAGCAGTGTGACACGCTCTGGGGCCAACGTCCTGACTTTC; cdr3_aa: CASSVTRSGANVLTF
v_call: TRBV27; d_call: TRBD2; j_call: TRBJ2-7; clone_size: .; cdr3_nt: TGTGCCAGCAGCCCCGGTAGCGGGACCTACGAGCAGTACTTC; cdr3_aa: CASSPGSGTYEQYF
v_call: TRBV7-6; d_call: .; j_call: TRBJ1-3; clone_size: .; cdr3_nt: TGTGCCAGCAGCTTAGGGAGCTACTCTGGAAACACCATATATTTT; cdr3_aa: CASSLGSYSGNTIYF
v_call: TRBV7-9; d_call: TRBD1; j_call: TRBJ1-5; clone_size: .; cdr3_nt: TGTGCCAGCAGCTCGACAGGGGCAGGAAGCAATCAGCCCCAGCATTTT; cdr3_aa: CASSSTGAGSNQPQHF
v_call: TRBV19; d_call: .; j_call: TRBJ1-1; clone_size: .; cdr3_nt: TGTGCCAGTAGTATAGCAGGTGCGAACACTGAAGCTTTCTTT; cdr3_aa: CASSIAGANTEAFF